This T cell receptor (beta chain) is from a study of shared clonotypes between healthy human individuals. Study-level background: Per donor, three plates held CD4 naive cells, three held CD4 memory, two held CD8 naive and one held CD8 memory.

CDR1 LGHNA and CDR2 YNFKEQ come from the germline V gene. The CDR3 contains 17 residues. V was pared by 0 bases and J by 2 bases, with 13 bases between. Here immunoSEQ multiplex PCR was the method, and the copy in TCRdb shows in-frame clones only, minus some. The profile shows around 560,000 clones, 95% of them singletons. Turning to this clone: Its antigen is currently unknown.

Regarding the study as a whole: Estimated clonotype richness was generally higher in naive than memory subsets.

CD45RO-negative CD8 cells positively selected for CCR7 made up the naive population, which excluded terminally differentiated effector memory CD45RA+ cells. The chain joins TRBV4-2 to TRBJ2-2; D is possibly TRBD1 (6 bases). The receptor was isolated from a woman in her twenties or thirties in good health. Sequencing input: naive CD8+ T cells sorted from blood. The CDR3 DNA reads TGTGCCAGCAGCCAAGAGGGAACAGGGTTCAACACCGGGGAGCTGTTTTTT. It codes for CASSQEGTGFNTGELFF.